A selection of T cell receptor beta chains follows, all from one sample in a study of beta chain features in type 1 diabetes. The data were produced by immunoSEQ multiplex PCR, yet TCRdb's version contains in-frame clones alone and is incomplete. The sample records around 340,000 clones, less than 9.5% being singletons. Sequenced material: central memory CD4+ T cells from blood. The receptors originated from a woman between 18 and 29 years old in good health. CDR3s include the opening cysteine and the closing phenylalanine or tryptophan. Fields, in order: J gene, V gene, clone size, CDR3 length, D gene, CDR3 protein, CDR3 DNA. The D gene is left open where the match is weak. The size of a clone is reported for some rows only, either as once, few or many, or as a class for expanded clones.

j_call: TRBJ1-2
v_call: TRBV2
clone_size: .
cdr3_length: 14
d_call: TRBD1
cdr3_aa: CASSRQGDDYGYTF
cdr3_nt: TGTGCCAGCAGTCGACAGGGGGACGACTATGGCTACACCTTC

j_call: TRBJ1-2
v_call: TRBV7-8
clone_size: few
cdr3_length: 12
d_call: .
cdr3_aa: CASSPHLGGYTF
cdr3_nt: TGTGCCAGCAGCCCCCACCTCGGGGGCTACACCTTC

j_call: TRBJ1-3
v_call: TRBV2
clone_size: few
cdr3_length: 12
d_call: .
cdr3_aa: CASRGAGNTIYF
cdr3_nt: TGTGCCAGCAGAGGTGCTGGAAACACCATATATTTT

j_call: TRBJ2-3
v_call: TRBV5-1
clone_size: few
cdr3_length: 14
d_call: .
cdr3_aa: CASSPGAQTGTQYF
cdr3_nt: TGCGCCAGCAGCCCGGGGGCCCAGACGGGGACGCAGTATTTT

j_call: TRBJ2-1
v_call: TRBV11-1
clone_size: few
cdr3_length: 13
d_call: .
cdr3_aa: CASSLGSTNEQFF
cdr3_nt: TGTGCCAGCAGCTTGGGCTCAACCAATGAGCAGTTCTTC

j_call: TRBJ2-3
v_call: TRBV2
clone_size: .
cdr3_length: 14
d_call: TRBD1
cdr3_aa: CASSRTGIEDTQYF
cdr3_nt: TGTGCCAGCAGTCGGACAGGGATTGAAGATACGCAGTATTTT

j_call: TRBJ2-7
v_call: TRBV28
clone_size: many
cdr3_length: 17
d_call: TRBD2
cdr3_aa: CASSSTGLAMGFYEQYF
cdr3_nt: TGTGCCAGCAGTTCCACGGGACTAGCTATGGGGTTCTACGAGCAGTACTTC

j_call: TRBJ2-1
v_call: TRBV18
clone_size: .
cdr3_length: 13
d_call: TRBD1
cdr3_aa: CASQRTGDNEQFF
cdr3_nt: TGTGCCAGCCAGAGGACAGGGGACAATGAGCAGTTCTTC

j_call: TRBJ2-1
v_call: TRBV11-1
clone_size: few
cdr3_length: 17
d_call: TRBD2
cdr3_aa: CASSLWATSGSSDEQFF
cdr3_nt: TGTGCCAGCAGCTTATGGGCAACTAGCGGGAGTTCGGATGAGCAGTTCTTC

j_call: TRBJ1-1
v_call: TRBV29-1
clone_size: few
cdr3_length: 17
d_call: TRBD1
cdr3_aa: CSVQGLTGMGRNTEAFF
cdr3_nt: TGCAGCGTTCAAGGGTTGACAGGGATGGGGCGGAACACTGAAGCTTTCTTT

j_call: TRBJ1-2
v_call: TRBV7-2
clone_size: few
cdr3_length: 13
d_call: .
cdr3_aa: CASSLDHSYGYTF
cdr3_nt: TGTGCCAGCAGCTTAGATCACAGCTATGGCTACACCTTC

j_call: TRBJ2-1
v_call: TRBV14
clone_size: many
cdr3_length: 14
d_call: .
cdr3_aa: CASSQELSTREQFF
cdr3_nt: TGTGCCAGCAGCCAAGAATTATCAACGCGAGAGCAGTTCTTC

j_call: TRBJ1-3
v_call: TRBV7-9
clone_size: few
cdr3_length: 13
d_call: .
cdr3_aa: CATQQEGGNTIYF
cdr3_nt: TGTGCCACCCAACAGGAGGGTGGAAACACCATATATTTT

j_call: TRBJ2-1
v_call: TRBV14
clone_size: .
cdr3_length: 18
d_call: TRBD2
cdr3_aa: CASSPPKLAGGRDNEQFF
cdr3_nt: TGTGCCAGCAGCCCCCCAAAACTAGCGGGAGGGCGTGACAATGAGCAGTTCTTC

j_call: TRBJ1-5
v_call: TRBV6-6
clone_size: .
cdr3_length: 15
d_call: .
cdr3_aa: CASRSASPTDQPQHF
cdr3_nt: TGTGCCAGCAGATCCGCGTCCCCTACGGATCAGCCCCAGCATTTT

j_call: TRBJ2-1
v_call: TRBV9
clone_size: few
cdr3_length: 11
d_call: .
cdr3_aa: CASSAGDEQFF
cdr3_nt: TGTGCCAGCAGCGCTGGGGATGAGCAGTTCTTC

j_call: TRBJ2-2
v_call: TRBV15
clone_size: few
cdr3_length: 17
d_call: TRBD1
cdr3_aa: CATSRDLTGAFTGELFF
cdr3_nt: TGTGCCACCAGCAGAGATCTGACAGGGGCTTTCACCGGGGAGCTGTTTTTT

j_call: TRBJ2-1
v_call: TRBV19
clone_size: .
cdr3_length: 18
d_call: TRBD2
cdr3_aa: CASSIDGPSGPSYNEQFF
cdr3_nt: TGTGCCAGTAGTATAGATGGGCCTAGCGGGCCTTCCTACAATGAGCAGTTCTTC

j_call: TRBJ1-5
v_call: TRBV7-2
clone_size: few
cdr3_length: 16
d_call: .
cdr3_aa: CASSLGAVYSNQPQHF
cdr3_nt: TGTGCCAGCAGCTTAGGGGCAGTTTATAGCAATCAGCCCCAGCATTTT

j_call: TRBJ2-7
v_call: TRBV18
clone_size: .
cdr3_length: 17
d_call: TRBD2
cdr3_aa: CASSLRHLAASSYEQYF
cdr3_nt: TGTGCCAGCTCACTCAGACACCTAGCGGCCAGCTCCTACGAGCAGTACTTC

j_call: TRBJ1-2
v_call: TRBV9
clone_size: .
cdr3_length: 17
d_call: TRBD1
cdr3_aa: CASSVAPDPGQGGGYTF
cdr3_nt: TGTGCCAGCAGCGTAGCCCCTGATCCCGGACAGGGCGGGGGCTACACCTTC

j_call: TRBJ2-3
v_call: TRBV7-2
clone_size: many
cdr3_length: 12
d_call: .
cdr3_aa: CASSLGADTQYF
cdr3_nt: TGTGCCAGCAGCTTAGGGGCAGATACGCAGTATTTT

j_call: TRBJ2-7
v_call: TRBV11-1
clone_size: many
cdr3_length: 16
d_call: TRBD2
cdr3_aa: CASSPPLAGAFYEQYF
cdr3_nt: TGTGCCAGCAGCCCCCCACTAGCGGGAGCTTTCTACGAGCAGTACTTC

j_call: TRBJ1-2
v_call: TRBV19
clone_size: few
cdr3_length: 13
d_call: .
cdr3_aa: CASSIQDGQGYTF
cdr3_nt: TGTGCCAGTAGTATACAGGATGGACAGGGCTACACCTTC

j_call: TRBJ2-6
v_call: TRBV7-2
clone_size: .
cdr3_length: 16
d_call: TRBD1
cdr3_aa: CASSPTGLAGANVLTF
cdr3_nt: TGTGCCAGCAGCCCGACAGGGTTGGCCGGGGCCAACGTCCTGACTTTC

j_call: TRBJ1-4
v_call: TRBV9
clone_size: .
cdr3_length: 15
d_call: .
cdr3_aa: CASSPRGDVHEKLFF
cdr3_nt: TGTGCCAGCAGCCCCCGTGGGGATGTACACGAAAAACTGTTTTTT

j_call: TRBJ2-7
v_call: TRBV10-3
clone_size: .
cdr3_length: 15
d_call: .
cdr3_aa: CAISTSAAGPYEQYF
cdr3_nt: TGTGCCATCAGTACCTCTGCGGCGGGCCCGTACGAGCAGTACTTC

j_call: TRBJ2-7
v_call: TRBV15
clone_size: .
cdr3_length: 14
d_call: .
cdr3_aa: CATSRAGVTYEQYF
cdr3_nt: TGTGCCACCAGCAGAGCTGGGGTGACCTACGAGCAGTACTTC

j_call: TRBJ2-3
v_call: TRBV7-3
clone_size: .
cdr3_length: 14
d_call: .
cdr3_aa: CASSLVGRTDTQYF
cdr3_nt: TGTGCCAGCAGCTTGGTCGGGAGAACAGATACGCAGTATTTT

j_call: TRBJ2-6
v_call: TRBV7-9
clone_size: few
cdr3_length: 15
d_call: .
cdr3_aa: CASSSPNSGANVLTF
cdr3_nt: TGTGCCAGCAGCTCGCCGAACTCTGGGGCCAACGTCCTGACTTTC

j_call: TRBJ2-1
v_call: TRBV28
clone_size: many
cdr3_length: 14
d_call: .
cdr3_aa: CASSLRGSYNEQFF
cdr3_nt: TGTGCCAGCAGTTTGCGGGGTTCCTACAATGAGCAGTTCTTC

j_call: TRBJ1-1
v_call: TRBV7-9
clone_size: .
cdr3_length: 13
d_call: .
cdr3_aa: CASSLRGGPEAFF
cdr3_nt: TGTGCCAGCAGCTTAAGGGGGGGACCTGAAGCTTTCTTT

j_call: TRBJ1-2
v_call: TRBV5-1
clone_size: once
cdr3_length: 12
d_call: .
cdr3_aa: CASSLAAEGYTF
cdr3_nt: TGCGCCAGCAGCTTGGCTGCGGAAGGCTACACCTTC

j_call: TRBJ1-1
v_call: TRBV11-2
clone_size: .
cdr3_length: 16
d_call: TRBD1
cdr3_aa: CASSRPTGGKSAEAFF
cdr3_nt: TGTGCCAGCAGCCGCCCGACAGGGGGCAAATCGGCTGAAGCTTTCTTT

j_call: TRBJ2-7
v_call: TRBV9
clone_size: few
cdr3_length: 14
d_call: .
cdr3_aa: CASSAAGQEDEQYF
cdr3_nt: TGTGCCAGCAGCGCTGCGGGACAAGAAGACGAGCAGTACTTC

j_call: TRBJ2-7
v_call: TRBV7-9
clone_size: few
cdr3_length: 12
d_call: .
cdr3_aa: CASSYTGYEQYF
cdr3_nt: TGTGCCAGCAGCTATACAGGCTACGAGCAGTACTTC

j_call: TRBJ2-2
v_call: TRBV2
clone_size: .
cdr3_length: 16
d_call: TRBD2
cdr3_aa: CASRKAGGPVTGELFF
cdr3_nt: TGTGCCAGCAGGAAAGCGGGAGGGCCTGTCACCGGGGAGCTGTTTTTT